This entry describes one TCR beta chain. Its antigen is still unknown. TCRdb re-analysed the 5' RACE reads in MiXCR, keeping a single row per CDR3 protein. Among 30,000 to 40,000 distinct CDR3 sequences listed, roughly 25% were seen once. Study-level results: In terms of TCR gene usage, tumor memory CD4+ T cells clustered together with blood and lymph node memory CD4+ cells, as well as with lymph node naive CD4+ cells.

Naive CD4+ cells had CD25+ Tregs removed. The V gene's germline CDR1 is LNHNV and CDR2 YYDKDF (reference sequence). This CDR3 is built from 17 residues. The ends were cut back, 1 base at V and 0 bases at J, with 10 bases in the middle. Source material: naive CD4+ T cells sorted from a lymph node. The subset here: naive CD4+ T cells, CD4+CD45RA+CD25-. The receptor was isolated from a female donor with breast cancer. The V gene is TRBV15, the J gene TRBJ2-6, with D perhaps TRBD2 (6 bases). CDR3 sequence: CATSRGSGYSGANVLTF. The CDR3, as DNA: TGTGCCACCAGCAGAGGTAGCGGCTACTCTGGGGCCAACGTCCTGACTTTC.